The 8 T cell receptor beta chains below all came from one sample that was sequenced in a study of cytomegalovirus exposure and HLA in healthy donors. In the PCR, 60 Vbeta and 13 Jbeta primers were used. TCRdb's table, derived via immunoSEQ multiplex PCR, lists solely in-frame clones and lacks some. The repertoire has about 130,000 clones, around four fifths of them found once; the top ten carry around 20%. The specimen was PBMCs. These receptors were taken from a man younger than 30 in good health and CMV-seropositive.

J is TRBJ1-2 and V is TRBV11-2; D might be TRBD1 (5 bases). Germline values: CDR1 SGHAT, CDR2 FQNNGV. This CDR3 comprises 14 residues. Trimming shortened V by 1 base and J by 4 bases, and 10 bases separated the two germline ends. The CDR3 DNA reads TGTGCCAGCAGCTTAGGCCTCGGGGGCTATGGCTACACCTTC. Protein: CASSLGLGGYGYTF.

This clone was counted ten times or more. The chain joins TRBV6-5 to TRBJ2-3; the D gene is possibly TRBD2 (7 bases). The CDR3 is 15 residues long. V was cut by 1 base and J by 5 bases, with 13 bases left in between. The germline gives CDR1 MNHEY, CDR2 SVGAGI. CDR3 bases: TGTGCCAGCAGTTACTTCCCGGGGGGCCGAGATACGCAGTATTTT. Protein product: CASSYFPGGRDTQYF.

This chain connects TRBV6-4 to TRBJ1-1, with TRBD1 matching over 8 bases. This CDR3 contains 12 residues. After removal of 2 bases from V and 10 bases from J, the junction contained 3 bases not matched to a gene. The germline V gene encodes CDR1 MRHNA and CDR2 SNTAGT. In nucleotides, the CDR3 is TGTGCCAGCAGTGACCCCCAGGGGGCAGCTTTCTTT. It yields the protein CASSDPQGAAFF.

The chain couples TRBV6-5 to TRBJ2-3, with TRBD2 as a possible D gene (6 bases). V lost 0 bases and J lost 3, with 13 bases in between. CDR3 size: 16 residues. Germline V gene data show CDR1 as MNHEY and CDR2 as SVGAGI. The CDR3 spells CASSYSKWGETDTQYF. The CDR3 nucleotides read TGTGCCAGCAGTTACTCGAAGTGGGGGGAGACAGATACGCAGTATTTT.

The chain joins TRBV6-1 to TRBJ2-7; 9 nucleotides line up with TRBD1. V shed 6 bases and J 3 bases; nucleotides not matched to a gene: 18. Germline assignment: CDR1 MNHNS and CDR2 SASEGT. The CDR3 extends over 18 amino acids. The CDR3 protein is CASSEKSFRDRANYEQYF. In DNA form, the CDR3 reads TGTGCCAGCAGCGAAAAGTCCTTCAGGGACAGGGCAAACTACGAGCAGTACTTC.

The chain couples TRBV7-3 to TRBJ2-2; unclear D gene. CDR1 and CDR2 from the germline V gene are SGHTA and FQGTGA. The V end lost 11 bases, the J end lost 1 base, and 11 bases lay between the germline ends. The CDR3 consists of 13 residues. The CDR3 here is CAYFLLNTGELFF. CDR3 DNA sequence: TGTGCCTACTTCCTGTTGAACACCGGGGAGCTGTTTTTT.

The chain combines TRBV25-1 with TRBJ2-7, with 10 bases matching TRBD2. V lost 2 bases, J lost 6 bases, and 1 base stayed unmatched. Germline CDR1 MGHDK, CDR2 SYGVNS. This CDR3 spans 13 amino acids. CDR3 in DNA: TGTGCCAGCAGTGAACTAGCGGGGGTCGAGCAGTACTTC. Its protein is CASSELAGVEQYF.

The V and J genes are TRBV14 and TRBJ2-5, with 9 positions matching TRBD1. The CDR3 is 13 residues long. The trim removed 4 bases at V and 9 bases at J, leaving 6 bases unmatched. Germline V CDR1 and CDR2: SGHDN, FVKESK. The CDR3 reads CASSPRTGEAQYF. The DNA of the CDR3 is TGTGCCAGCAGCCCCCGGACAGGGGAGGCCCAGTACTTC.